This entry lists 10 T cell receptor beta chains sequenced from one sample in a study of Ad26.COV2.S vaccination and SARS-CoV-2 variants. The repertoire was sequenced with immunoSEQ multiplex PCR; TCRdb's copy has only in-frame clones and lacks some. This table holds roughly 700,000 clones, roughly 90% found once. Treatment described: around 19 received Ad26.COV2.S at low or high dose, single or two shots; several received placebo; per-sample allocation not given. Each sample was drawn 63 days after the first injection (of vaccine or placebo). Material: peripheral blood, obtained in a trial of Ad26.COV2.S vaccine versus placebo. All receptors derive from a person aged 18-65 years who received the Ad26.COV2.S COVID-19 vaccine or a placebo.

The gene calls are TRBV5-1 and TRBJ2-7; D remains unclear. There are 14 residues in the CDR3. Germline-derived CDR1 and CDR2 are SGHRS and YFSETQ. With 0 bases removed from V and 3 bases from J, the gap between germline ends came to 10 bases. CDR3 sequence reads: CASSLGQTIYEQYF. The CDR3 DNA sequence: TGCGCCAGCAGCTTGGGCCAGACCATCTACGAGCAGTACTTC.

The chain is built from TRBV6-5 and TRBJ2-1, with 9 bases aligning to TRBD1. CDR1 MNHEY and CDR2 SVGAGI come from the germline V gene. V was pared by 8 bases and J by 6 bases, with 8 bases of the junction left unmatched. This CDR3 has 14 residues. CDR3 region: CASLRDRVSNEQFF. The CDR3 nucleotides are TGTGCCAGCTTGAGGGACAGGGTAAGCAATGAGCAGTTCTTC.

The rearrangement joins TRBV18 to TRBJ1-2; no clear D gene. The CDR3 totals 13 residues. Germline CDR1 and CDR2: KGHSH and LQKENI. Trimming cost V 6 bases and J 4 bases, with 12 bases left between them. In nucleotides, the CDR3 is TGTGCCAGCTCCCCGTACGGGTCCTATGGCTACACCTTC. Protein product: CASSPYGSYGYTF.

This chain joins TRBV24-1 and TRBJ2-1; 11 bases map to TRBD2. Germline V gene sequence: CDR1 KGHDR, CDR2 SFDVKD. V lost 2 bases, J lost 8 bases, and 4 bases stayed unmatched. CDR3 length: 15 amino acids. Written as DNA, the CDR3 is TGTGCCACCAGTGATTCTAGCGGGAGGATCCATGAGCAGTTCTTC. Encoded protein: CATSDSSGRIHEQFF.

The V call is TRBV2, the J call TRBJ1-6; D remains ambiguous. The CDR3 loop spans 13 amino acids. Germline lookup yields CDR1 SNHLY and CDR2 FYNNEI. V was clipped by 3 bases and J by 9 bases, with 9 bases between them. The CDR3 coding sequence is TGTGCCAGCAGTGATCAGGCAGGTTCACCCCTCCACTTT. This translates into CASSDQAGSPLHF.

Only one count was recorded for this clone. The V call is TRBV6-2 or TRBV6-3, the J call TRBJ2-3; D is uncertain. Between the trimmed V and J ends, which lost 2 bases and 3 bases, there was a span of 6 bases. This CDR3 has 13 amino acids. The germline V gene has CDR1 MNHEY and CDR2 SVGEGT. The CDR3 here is CASSYQRTDTQYF. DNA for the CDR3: TGTGCCAGCAGTTACCAGCGAACAGATACGCAGTATTTT.

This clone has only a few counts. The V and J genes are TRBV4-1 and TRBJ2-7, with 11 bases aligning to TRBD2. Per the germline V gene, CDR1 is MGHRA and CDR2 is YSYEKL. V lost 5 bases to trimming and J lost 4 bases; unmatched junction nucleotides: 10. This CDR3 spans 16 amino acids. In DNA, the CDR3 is TGCGCCAGCAGCTCACTTGGGAGACTAGCGGGGTACGAGCAGTACTTC. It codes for CASSSLGRLAGYEQYF.

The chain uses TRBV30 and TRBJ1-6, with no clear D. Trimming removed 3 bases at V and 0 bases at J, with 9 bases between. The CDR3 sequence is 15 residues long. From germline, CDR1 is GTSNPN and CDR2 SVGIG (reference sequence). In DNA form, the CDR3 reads TGTGCCTGGAGGGACGCAGGCTCCTATAATTCACCCCTCCACTTT. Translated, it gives CAWRDAGSYNSPLHF.

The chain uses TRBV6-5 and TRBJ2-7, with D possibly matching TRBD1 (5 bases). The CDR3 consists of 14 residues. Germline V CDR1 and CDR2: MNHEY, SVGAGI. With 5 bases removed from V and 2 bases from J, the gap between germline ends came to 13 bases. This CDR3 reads CASSKDTGTYEQYF. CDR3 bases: TGTGCCAGCAGTAAGGACACAGGAACCTACGAGCAGTACTTC.

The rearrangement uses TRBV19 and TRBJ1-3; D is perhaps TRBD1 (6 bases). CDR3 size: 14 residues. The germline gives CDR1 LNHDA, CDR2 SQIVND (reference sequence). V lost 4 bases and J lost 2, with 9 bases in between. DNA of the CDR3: TGTGCCAGTAGTACCGGGACACCTGGAAACACCATATATTTT. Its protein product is CASSTGTPGNTIYF. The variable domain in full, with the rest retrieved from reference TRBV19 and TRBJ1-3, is DGGITQSPKYLFRKEGQNVTLSCEQNLNHDAMYWYRQDPGQGLRLIYYSQIVNDFQKGDIAEGYSVSREKKESFPLTVTSAQKNPTAFYLCASSTGTPGNTIYFGEGSWLTVV.